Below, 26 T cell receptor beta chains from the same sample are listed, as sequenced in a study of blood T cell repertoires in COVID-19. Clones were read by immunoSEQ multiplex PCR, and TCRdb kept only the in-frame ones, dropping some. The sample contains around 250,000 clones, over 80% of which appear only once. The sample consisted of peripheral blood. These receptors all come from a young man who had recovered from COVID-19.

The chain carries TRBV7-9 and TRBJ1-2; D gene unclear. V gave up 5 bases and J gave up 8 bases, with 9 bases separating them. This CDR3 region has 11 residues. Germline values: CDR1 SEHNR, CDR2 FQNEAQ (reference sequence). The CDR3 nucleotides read TGTGCCAGCAGCCTCGACGGGGGCTACACCTTC. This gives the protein CASSLDGGYTF.

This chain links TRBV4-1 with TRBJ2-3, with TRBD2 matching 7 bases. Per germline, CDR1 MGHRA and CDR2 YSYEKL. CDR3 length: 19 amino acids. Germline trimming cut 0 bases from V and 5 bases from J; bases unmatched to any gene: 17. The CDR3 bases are TGCGCCAGCAGCCAAGACTTGGTGGCGACGGGGGGTCGGGGAGATACGCAGTATTTT. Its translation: CASSQDLVATGGRGDTQYF.

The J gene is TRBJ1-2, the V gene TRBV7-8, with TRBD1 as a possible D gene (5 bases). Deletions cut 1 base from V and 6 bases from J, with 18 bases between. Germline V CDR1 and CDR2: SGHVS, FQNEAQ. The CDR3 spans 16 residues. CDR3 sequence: CASSLESGGPDDGYTF. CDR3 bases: TGTGCCAGCAGCTTAGAGTCGGGGGGACCGGACGATGGCTACACCTTC. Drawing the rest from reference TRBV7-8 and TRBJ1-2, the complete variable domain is GAGVSQSPRYKVAKRGQDVALRCDPISGHVSLFWYQQALGQGPEFLTYFQNEAQLDKSGLPSDRFFAERPEGSVSTLKIQRTQQEDSAVYLCASSLESGGPDDGYTFGSGTRLTVV.

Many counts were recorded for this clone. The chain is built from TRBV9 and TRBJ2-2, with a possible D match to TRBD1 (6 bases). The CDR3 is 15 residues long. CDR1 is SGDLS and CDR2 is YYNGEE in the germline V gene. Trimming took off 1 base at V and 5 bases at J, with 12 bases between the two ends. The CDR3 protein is CASSVTPQGTGELFF. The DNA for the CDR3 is TGTGCCAGCAGCGTAACTCCCCAGGGGACCGGGGAGCTGTTTTTT.

The CDR3 nucleotides are TGTGCCAGCAGTTATAGTAGCACAGATACGCAGTATTTT. This gives the protein CASSYSSTDTQYF. The J gene is TRBJ2-3, the V gene TRBV6-5; D uncertain. CDR1 MNHEY and CDR2 SVGAGI come from the germline V gene. V shed 3 bases and J shed 0 bases, with 4 bases lying between them. The CDR3 covers 13 residues.

In DNA form, the CDR3 reads TGTGCCAGCAGTAAACAGGGTCGGAACACTGAAGCTTTCTTT. It specifies CASSKQGRNTEAFF. V and J are TRBV28 and TRBJ1-1; D may be TRBD1 (6 bases). The germline CDR1 and CDR2 sequences are MDHEN and SYDVKM. The V gene lost 5 bases and the J gene lost 1 base, with 11 bases spanning the gap. The CDR3 has 14 residues.

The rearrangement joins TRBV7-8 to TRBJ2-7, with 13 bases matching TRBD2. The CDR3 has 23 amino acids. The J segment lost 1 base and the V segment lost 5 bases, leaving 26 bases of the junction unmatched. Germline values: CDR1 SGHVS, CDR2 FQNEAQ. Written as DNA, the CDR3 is TGTGCCAGCAGCCTACTTTTTACAACTCCGGGACTAGCGGGGCGGACCCGGTCCTACGAGCAGTACTTC. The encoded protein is CASSLLFTTPGLAGRTRSYEQYF.

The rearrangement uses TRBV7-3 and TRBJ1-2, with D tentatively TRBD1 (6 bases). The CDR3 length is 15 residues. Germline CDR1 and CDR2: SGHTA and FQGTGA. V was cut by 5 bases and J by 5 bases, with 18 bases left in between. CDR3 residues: CASSPDSSSGYGYTF. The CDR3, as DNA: TGTGCCAGCAGCCCGGACAGTAGTTCGGGATATGGCTACACCTTC.

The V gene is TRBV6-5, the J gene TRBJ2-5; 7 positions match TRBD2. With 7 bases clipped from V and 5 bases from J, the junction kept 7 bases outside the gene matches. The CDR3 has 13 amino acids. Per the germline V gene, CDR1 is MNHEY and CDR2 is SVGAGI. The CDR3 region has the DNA TGTGCCAGCACCAGGACTAGAGACGAGACCCAGTACTTC. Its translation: CASTRTRDETQYF.

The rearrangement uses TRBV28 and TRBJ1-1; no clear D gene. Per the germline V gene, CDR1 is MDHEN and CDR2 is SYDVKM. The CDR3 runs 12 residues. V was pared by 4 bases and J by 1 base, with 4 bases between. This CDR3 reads CASSYRNTEAFF. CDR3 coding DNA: TGTGCCAGCAGTTACAGGAACACTGAAGCTTTCTTT.

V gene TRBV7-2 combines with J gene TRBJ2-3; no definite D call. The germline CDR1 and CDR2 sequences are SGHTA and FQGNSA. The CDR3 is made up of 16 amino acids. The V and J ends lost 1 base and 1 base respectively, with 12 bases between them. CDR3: CASSLGFARGTDTQYF. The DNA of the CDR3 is TGTGCCAGCAGCTTAGGGTTCGCTCGGGGCACAGATACGCAGTATTTT.

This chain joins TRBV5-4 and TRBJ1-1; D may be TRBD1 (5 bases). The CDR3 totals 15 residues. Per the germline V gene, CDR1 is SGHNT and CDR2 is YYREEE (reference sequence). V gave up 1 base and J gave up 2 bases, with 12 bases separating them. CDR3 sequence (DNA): TGTGCCAGCAGCTTGTCCTCGGGACTCAACACTGAAGCTTTCTTT. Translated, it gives CASSLSSGLNTEAFF.

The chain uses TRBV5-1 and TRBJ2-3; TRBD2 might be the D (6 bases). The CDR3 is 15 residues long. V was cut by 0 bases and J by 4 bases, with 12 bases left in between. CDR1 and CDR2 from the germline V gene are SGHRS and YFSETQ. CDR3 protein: CASSLEGGAPDTQYF. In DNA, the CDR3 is TGCGCCAGCAGCTTGGAAGGCGGGGCCCCAGATACGCAGTATTTT.

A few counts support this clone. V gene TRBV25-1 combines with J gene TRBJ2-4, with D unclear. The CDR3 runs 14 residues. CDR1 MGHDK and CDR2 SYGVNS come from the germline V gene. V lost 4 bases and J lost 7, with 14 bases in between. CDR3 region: CASSGQSPWNIQYF. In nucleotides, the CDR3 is TGTGCCAGCAGTGGCCAGTCCCCATGGAACATTCAGTACTTC.

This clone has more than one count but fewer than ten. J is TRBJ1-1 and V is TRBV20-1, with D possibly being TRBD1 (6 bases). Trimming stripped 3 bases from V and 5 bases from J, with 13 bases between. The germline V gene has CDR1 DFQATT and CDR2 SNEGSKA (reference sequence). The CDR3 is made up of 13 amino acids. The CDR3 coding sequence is TGCAGTGCTAGTGGTCTAGGGGGAACTGAAGCTTTCTTT. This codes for CSASGLGGTEAFF.

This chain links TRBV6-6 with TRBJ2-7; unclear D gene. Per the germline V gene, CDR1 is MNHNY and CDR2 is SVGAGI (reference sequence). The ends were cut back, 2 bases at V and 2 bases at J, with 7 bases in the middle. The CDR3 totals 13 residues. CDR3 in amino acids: CASSYELPYEQYF. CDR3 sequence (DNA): TGTGCCAGCAGTTACGAACTACCCTACGAGCAGTACTTC.

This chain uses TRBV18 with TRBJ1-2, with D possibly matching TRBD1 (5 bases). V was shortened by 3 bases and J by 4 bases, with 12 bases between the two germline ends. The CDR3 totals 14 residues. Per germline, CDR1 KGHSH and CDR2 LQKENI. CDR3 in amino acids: CASSPSRESYGYTF. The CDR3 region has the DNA TGTGCCAGCTCACCCTCCAGGGAAAGCTATGGCTACACCTTC. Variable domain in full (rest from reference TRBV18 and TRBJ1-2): NAGVMQNPRHLVRRRGQEARLRCSPMKGHSHVYWYRQLPEEGLKFMVYLQKENIIDESGMPKERFSAEFPKEGPSILRIQQVVRGDSAAYFCASSPSRESYGYTFGSGTRLTVV.

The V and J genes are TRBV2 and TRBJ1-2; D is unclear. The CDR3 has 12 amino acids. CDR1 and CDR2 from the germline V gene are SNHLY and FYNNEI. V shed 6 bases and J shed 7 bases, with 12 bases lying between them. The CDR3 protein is CASSFFRSGYTF. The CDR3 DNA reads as TGTGCCAGCAGCTTTTTCAGGTCTGGCTACACCTTC.

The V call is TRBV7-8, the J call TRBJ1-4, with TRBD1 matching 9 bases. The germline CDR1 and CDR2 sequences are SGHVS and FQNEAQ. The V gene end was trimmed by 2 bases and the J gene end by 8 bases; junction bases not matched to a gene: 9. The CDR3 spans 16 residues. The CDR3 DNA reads TGTGCCAGCAGCTTAAATTCCGGACAGGGGCGAGAAAAACTGTTTTTT. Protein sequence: CASSLNSGQGREKLFF.

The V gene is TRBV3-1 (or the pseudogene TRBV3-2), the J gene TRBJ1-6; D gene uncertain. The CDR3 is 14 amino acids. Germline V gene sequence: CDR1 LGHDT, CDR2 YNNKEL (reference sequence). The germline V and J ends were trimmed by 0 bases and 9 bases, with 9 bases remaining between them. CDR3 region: CASSQDSGSSPLHF. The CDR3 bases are TGTGCCAGCAGCCAAGATTCGGGGAGTTCACCCCTCCACTTT.

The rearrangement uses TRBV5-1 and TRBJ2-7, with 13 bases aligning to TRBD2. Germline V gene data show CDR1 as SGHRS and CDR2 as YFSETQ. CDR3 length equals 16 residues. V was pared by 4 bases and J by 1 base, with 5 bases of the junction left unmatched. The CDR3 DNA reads TGCGCCAGCAGCCAACAACTAGCGGGGGGGTCCTACGAGCAGTACTTC. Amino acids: CASSQQLAGGSYEQYF. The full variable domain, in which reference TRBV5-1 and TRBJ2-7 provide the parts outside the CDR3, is KAGVTQTPRYLIKTRGQQVTLSCSPISGHRSVSWYQQTPGQGLQFLFEYFSETQRNKGNFPGRFSGRQFSNSRSEMNVSTLELGDSALYLCASSQQLAGGSYEQYFGPGTRLTVT.

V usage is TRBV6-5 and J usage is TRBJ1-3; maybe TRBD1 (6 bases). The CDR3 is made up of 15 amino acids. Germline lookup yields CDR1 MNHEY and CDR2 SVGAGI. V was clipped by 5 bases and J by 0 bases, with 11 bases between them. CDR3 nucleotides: TGTGCCAGCAGTACCAGAGGGGGCTCTGGAAACACCATATATTTT. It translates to CASSTRGGSGNTIYF.

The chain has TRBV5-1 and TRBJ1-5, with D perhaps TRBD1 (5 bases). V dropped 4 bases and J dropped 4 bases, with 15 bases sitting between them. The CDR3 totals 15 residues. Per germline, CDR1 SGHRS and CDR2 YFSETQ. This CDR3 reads CASSPMGGSNQPQHF. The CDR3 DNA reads TGCGCCAGCAGCCCCATGGGGGGGAGTAATCAGCCCCAGCATTTT. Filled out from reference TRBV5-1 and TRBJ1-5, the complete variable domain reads KAGVTQTPRYLIKTRGQQVTLSCSPISGHRSVSWYQQTPGQGLQFLFEYFSETQRNKGNFPGRFSGRQFSNSRSEMNVSTLELGDSALYLCASSPMGGSNQPQHFGDGTRLSIL.

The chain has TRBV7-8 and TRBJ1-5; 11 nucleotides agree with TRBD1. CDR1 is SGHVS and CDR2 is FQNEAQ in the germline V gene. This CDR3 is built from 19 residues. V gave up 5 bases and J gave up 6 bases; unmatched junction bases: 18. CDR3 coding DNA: TGTGCCAGCAGCCAAGTTTTCGGGACAGGGGGTTTTGTCGGTCAGCCCCAGCATTTT. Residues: CASSQVFGTGGFVGQPQHF.

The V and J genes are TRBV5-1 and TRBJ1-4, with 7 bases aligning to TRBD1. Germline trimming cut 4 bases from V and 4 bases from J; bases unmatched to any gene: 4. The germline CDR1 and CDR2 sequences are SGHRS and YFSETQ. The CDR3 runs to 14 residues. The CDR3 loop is CASSHGTVNEKLFF. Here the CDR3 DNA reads TGCGCCAGCAGCCACGGGACAGTTAATGAAAAACTGTTTTTT.

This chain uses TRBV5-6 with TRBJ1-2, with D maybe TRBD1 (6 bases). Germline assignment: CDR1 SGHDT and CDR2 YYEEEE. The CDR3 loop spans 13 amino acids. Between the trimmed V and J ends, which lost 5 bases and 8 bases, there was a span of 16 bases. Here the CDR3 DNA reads TGTGCCAGCAGAGAATCCGGGACATTAGGCTACACCTTC. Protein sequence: CASRESGTLGYTF.